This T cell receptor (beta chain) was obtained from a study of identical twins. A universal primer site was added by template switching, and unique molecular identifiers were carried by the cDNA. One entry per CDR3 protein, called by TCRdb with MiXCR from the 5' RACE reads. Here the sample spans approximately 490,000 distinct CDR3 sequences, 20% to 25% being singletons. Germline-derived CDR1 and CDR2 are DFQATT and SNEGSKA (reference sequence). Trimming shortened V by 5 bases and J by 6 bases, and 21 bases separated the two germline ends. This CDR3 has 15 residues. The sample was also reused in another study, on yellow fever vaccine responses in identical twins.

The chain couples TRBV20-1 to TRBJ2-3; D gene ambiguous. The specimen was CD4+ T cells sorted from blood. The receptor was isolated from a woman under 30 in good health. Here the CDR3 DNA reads TGCAGTGCTTACACGACCCGGTTTGGCGTTGATACGCAGTATTTT. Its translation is CSAYTTRFGVDTQYF.